This T cell receptor (beta chain) stems from a study of T cells in Graves' hyperthyroidism and ophthalmopathy. Turning to the study itself: Peripheral blood was collected at initial diagnosis, before any treatment. Study-level points and caveats: Blood held most thyroid clonotypes expanded above 0.001 frequency. Median prediction lead before ophthalmopathy onset was 5.5 to 7 months with the model.

This clonotype came up many times. Its specificity is not known. RNA transcripts served as the template for amplifying TCR beta CDR3 regions. RT-PCR in the first round (using the HTBI primer set) targeted the TCR CDR3. TCRdb processed the multiplex PCR reads anew with MiXCR; each CDR3 protein has one entry. Among some 270,000 distinct CDR3 sequences listed, roughly a quarter were seen once. The TCR was taken from a woman aged 35 to 49 with Graves' ophthalmopathy. Sequences were obtained from blood.

The CDR3 here is CASSFPGGPQYF. The DNA for the CDR3 is TGTGCCAGCAGTTTTCCCGGGGGGCCCCAGTACTTC. This sequence joins TRBV12-3 or TRBV12-4 and TRBJ2-5, with D maybe TRBD2 (7 bases). The V end lost 3 bases, the J end lost 9 bases, and 11 bases lay between the germline ends. The CDR3 totals 12 residues.